Sequencing of this T cell receptor (beta chain) was carried out in a study of shared clonotypes between healthy human individuals. Study outcomes and limitations: Against clonotypes common to all four donors, non-shared ones had lower generation probabilities.

With regard to this clone: Its antigen is currently unknown.

Clones were sequenced by immunoSEQ multiplex PCR, and TCRdb holds only the in-frame ones, with some missing. The top ten hold about 1.8% of the sample, which has 2 million to 2.5 million clones, just over 90% seen once. Naive CD8 cells lacked CD45RO and underwent positive selection for CCR7, leaving out terminally differentiated effector memory CD45RA+ cells. This CDR3 contains 15 residues. Germline CDR1 reads SGDLS; CDR2 reads YYNGEE. J gave up 6 bases and V 0 bases, and 3 bases lay outside the gene matches. V and J are TRBV9 and TRBJ2-1, with 10 bases fitting TRBD2. The receptor's source is a man younger than 35 in good health. Some clones in this sample may be carry-over from other donors' samples. Source material: naive CD8+ T cells from PBMCs. The DNA of the CDR3 is TGTGCCAGCAGCGTAGGTGGACTAGCGGCCAATGAGCAGTTCTTC. Translation: CASSVGGLAANEQFF.